The 8 T cell receptor beta chains reported below all come from one sample, sequenced in a study of cytomegalovirus exposure and HLA in healthy donors. Researchers ran the PCR with 60 Vbeta and 13 Jbeta primers. The assay was immunoSEQ multiplex PCR, and TCRdb's table has in-frame clones only and misses some. The table includes roughly 81,000 clones, roughly 85% detected once. Sequencing was done on a sample of PBMCs. The receptor source for this set is a man aged 25-40 years in good health and CMV-seronegative.

V and J are TRBV15 and TRBJ2-2, with TRBD1 matching over 7 bases. CDR1 and CDR2 (germline): LNHNV, YYDKDF (reference sequence). J was trimmed by 7 bases and V by 5 bases; bases with no gene match: 7. The CDR3 loop spans 14 amino acids. The CDR3: CATSGPQGFGELFF. CDR3 DNA: TGTGCCACCAGCGGACCACAGGGGTTCGGGGAGCTGTTTTTT.

This chain joins TRBV19 and TRBJ1-2, with 9 bases fitting TRBD1. This CDR3 is 12 amino acids long. With V trimmed by 8 bases and J by 8 bases, 6 bases remained unmatched. Germline CDR1 LNHDA, CDR2 SQIVND (reference sequence). The CDR3 is CASLSTGGGYTF. The CDR3 region has the DNA TGTGCCAGTCTTTCGACAGGGGGAGGCTACACCTTC.

The genes are TRBV7-2 and TRBJ2-7, with a tentative D call TRBD2 (6 bases). Germline assignment: CDR1 SGHTA and CDR2 FQGNSA. This CDR3 has 13 residues. V shed 5 bases and J shed 3 bases, with 11 bases lying between them. The CDR3 loop is CASSRDGSYEQYF. The CDR3 DNA reads as TGTGCCAGCAGCCGGGACGGGAGCTACGAGCAGTACTTC.

CDR3 DNA sequence: TGCGCCAGCAGCTTGTCCCAGGGCGGGAGCACCGGGGAGCTGTTTTTT. Translated, it gives CASSLSQGGSTGELFF. The chain has TRBV5-1 and TRBJ2-2; 7 bases are a match to TRBD2. CDR1 and CDR2 (germline): SGHRS, YFSETQ. The V segment lost 1 base and the J segment 4 bases; nucleotides outside the gene matches: 7. This CDR3 comprises 16 residues.

The gene calls are TRBV5-1 and TRBJ2-7; 8 bases line up with TRBD2. CDR1 is SGHRS, CDR2 YFSETQ, per germline. V lost 1 base, J lost 5 bases, and 8 bases stayed unmatched. The length of the CDR3 is 15 residues. The CDR3 DNA is TGCGCCAGCAGCTTGAGGGCGGGAGGAGGAAACGAGCAGTACTTC. This gives the protein CASSLRAGGGNEQYF.

The chain employs TRBV4-3 and TRBJ1-2, with D perhaps TRBD1 (5 bases). The V end lost 0 bases, the J end lost 3 bases, and 11 bases lay between the germline ends. This CDR3 comprises 15 residues. Looked up from germline, CDR1 is LGHNA and CDR2 is YSLEER. As DNA, the CDR3 is TGCGCCAGCAGCCAAGATCTTACAGGCGACTATGGCTACACCTTC. It specifies CASSQDLTGDYGYTF.

This clone came up many times. The chain employs TRBV5-1 and TRBJ2-3; the D gene is possibly TRBD2 (6 bases). Between the trimmed V and J ends, which lost 4 bases and 5 bases, there was a span of 11 bases. The germline gives CDR1 SGHRS, CDR2 YFSETQ. This CDR3 spans 13 amino acids. The CDR3, as DNA: TGCGCCAGCAGCCTCCGACTAGGAGATACGCAGTATTTT. This translates into CASSLRLGDTQYF.

This clone came up once. The rearrangement links TRBV5-1 to TRBJ2-5, with D unresolved. Trimming stripped 1 base from V and 0 bases from J, with 13 bases between. The CDR3 has 16 residues. Germline V gene sequence: CDR1 SGHRS, CDR2 YFSETQ. The CDR3 reads CASSLQRTQYQETQYF. In nucleotides, the CDR3 is TGCGCCAGCAGCTTGCAGCGCACCCAGTACCAAGAGACCCAGTACTTC.